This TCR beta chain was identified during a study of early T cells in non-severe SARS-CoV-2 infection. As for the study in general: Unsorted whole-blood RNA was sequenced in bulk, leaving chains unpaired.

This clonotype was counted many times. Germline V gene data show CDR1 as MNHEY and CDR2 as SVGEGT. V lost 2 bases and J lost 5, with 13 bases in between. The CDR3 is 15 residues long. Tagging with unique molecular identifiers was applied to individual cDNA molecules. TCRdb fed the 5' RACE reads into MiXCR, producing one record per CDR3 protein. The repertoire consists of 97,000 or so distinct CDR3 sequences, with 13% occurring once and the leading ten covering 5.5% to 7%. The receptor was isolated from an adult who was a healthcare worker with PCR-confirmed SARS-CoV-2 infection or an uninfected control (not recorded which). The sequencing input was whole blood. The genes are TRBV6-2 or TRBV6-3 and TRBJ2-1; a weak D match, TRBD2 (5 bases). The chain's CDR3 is CASSYPSGYNNEQFF. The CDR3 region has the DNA TGTGCCAGCAGTTACCCCAGCGGTTATAACAATGAGCAGTTCTTC.